Presented here are 13 T cell receptor beta chains from one specimen sequenced in a study of blood T cell repertoires in COVID-19. Profiling relied on immunoSEQ multiplex PCR, and the TCRdb table lists in-frame clones only, not all of them. This table has around 360,000 clones, roughly 84% appearing once. The specimen was PBMCs or T cells enriched from blood (not recorded which). These receptors originate from a woman in her twenties or thirties who had recovered from COVID-19.

The chain carries TRBV28 and TRBJ2-1, with TRBD2 matching over 11 bases. Germline V gives CDR1 MDHEN, CDR2 SYDVKM. The CDR3 has 15 residues. Unmatched junction bases numbered 10, after V lost 6 bases and J lost 9 bases. The CDR3 protein is CASSPGTSGGGEQFF. DNA of the CDR3: TGTGCCAGCAGCCCCGGGACTAGCGGAGGGGGTGAGCAGTTCTTC.

This clone was detected only once. The V gene is TRBV4-2, the J gene TRBJ2-1; D not certain. Deletions cut 0 bases from V and 8 bases from J, with 11 bases between. The germline gives CDR1 LGHNA, CDR2 YNFKEQ. The CDR3 is 14 amino acids. CDR3 coding DNA: TGTGCCAGCAGCCAAGAGTGGCAGAGCGATGAGCAGTTCTTC. Translating gives CASSQEWQSDEQFF.

This chain joins TRBV4-1 and TRBJ1-3; D ambiguous. Germline CDR1 is MGHRA and CDR2 is YSYEKL. V was shortened by 5 bases and J by 0 bases, with 14 bases between the two germline ends. CDR3 length: 16 amino acids. CDR3 protein: CASSFYTGNSGNTIYF. For the CDR3, the DNA is TGCGCCAGCAGCTTTTACACGGGGAACTCTGGAAACACCATATATTTT.

This chain uses TRBV24-1 with TRBJ1-3, with D unclear. The CDR3 has 18 residues. V lost 4 bases and J 0 bases, leaving 18 bases between the germline ends. Germline CDR1 reads KGHDR; CDR2 reads SFDVKD. As DNA, the CDR3 is TGTGCCACCAGTGAAAATCTCAACAGTCCTTCCTCTGGAAACACCATATATTTT. Translated: CATSENLNSPSSGNTIYF.

Comment on this clone: This could be a read error, since a much larger clone is one nucleotide away. This chain uses TRBV5-6 with TRBJ1-6; 8 bases match TRBD1. Germline CDR1 reads SGHDT; CDR2 reads YYEEEE. With V trimmed by 5 bases and J by 0 bases, 4 bases remained unmatched. CDR3 length: 16 residues. CDR3: CASSLTGGSYNSPLHF. CDR3 DNA: TGTGCCAGCAGTCTTACAGGGGGCTCCTATAATTCACCCCTCCACTTT.

J is TRBJ2-5 and V is TRBV27, with 12 bases fitting TRBD2. The CDR3 totals 19 residues. Germline CDR1 reads MNHEY; CDR2 reads SMNVEV (reference sequence). After removal of 5 bases from V and 5 bases from J, the junction contained 18 bases not matched to a gene. The CDR3 region is CASSADGTSGRTLRETQYF. The CDR3 DNA reads as TGTGCCAGCAGTGCAGACGGGACTAGCGGGCGCACCTTACGGGAGACCCAGTACTTC.

J is TRBJ1-1 and V is TRBV27; 9 bases are a match to TRBD1. Germline values: CDR1 MNHEY, CDR2 SMNVEV (reference sequence). V lost 5 bases and J lost 6; bases outside the gene matches: 10. This CDR3 is 15 amino acids long. The DNA for the CDR3 is TGTGCCAGCAGTCCTCGACAGGGGGTGGCGTCTGAAGCTTTCTTT. It encodes CASSPRQGVASEAFF.

The chain recombines TRBV27 with TRBJ1-2; D unresolved. Germline CDR1 reads MNHEY; CDR2 reads SMNVEV (reference sequence). The CDR3 spans 12 residues. The V and J ends lost 6 bases and 4 bases respectively, with 9 bases between them. DNA of the CDR3: TGTGCCAGCAGCAAGGAGATCTATGGCTACACCTTC. This gives the protein CASSKEIYGYTF.

The chain combines TRBV5-1 with TRBJ2-7, with 12 bases fitting TRBD2. V was pared by 4 bases and J by 0 bases, with 8 bases of the junction left unmatched. The CDR3 contains 17 residues. CDR1 and CDR2 (germline): SGHRS, YFSETQ. The CDR3 DNA is TGCGCCAGCAGCGGACTAGCGGGGAGCAAAAGCTCCTACGAGCAGTACTTC. It specifies CASSGLAGSKSSYEQYF.

The CDR3, as DNA: TGCGCCAGCAGTGGAGGACAAGGAACTGAAGCTTTCTTT. Amino acid sequence: CASSGGQGTEAFF. V is TRBV10-1 and J is TRBJ1-1, with a tentative D call TRBD1 (5 bases). Trimming took off 4 bases at V and 5 bases at J, with 11 bases between the two ends. The CDR3 loop spans 13 amino acids. Germline V gene data show CDR1 as WNHNN and CDR2 as SYGVQD (reference sequence).

The V call is TRBV2, the J call TRBJ1-4, with 9 bases matching TRBD1. The germline CDR1 and CDR2 sequences are SNHLY and FYNNEI. Trimming removed 6 bases from V and 3 bases from J; junction bases left unmatched: 5. The CDR3 has 15 amino acids. The CDR3 sequence is CASRATGGPNEKLFF. CDR3 DNA sequence: TGTGCCAGCAGGGCAACAGGGGGCCCTAATGAAAAACTGTTTTTT.

The V and J genes are TRBV25-1 and TRBJ1-1, with 8 bases that match TRBD1. Germline assignment: CDR1 MGHDK and CDR2 SYGVNS. Trimming at V came to 3 bases and at J to 1 base, leaving 4 bases not matched to a gene. The CDR3 consists of 15 residues. The DNA for the CDR3 is TGTGCCAGCAGTGACCCTGGACAGGGGAACACTGAAGCTTTCTTT. This gives the protein CASSDPGQGNTEAFF.

The rearrangement links TRBV18 to TRBJ1-1; D remains unclear. Per the germline V gene, CDR1 is KGHSH and CDR2 is LQKENI. The CDR3 loop spans 15 amino acids. V was shortened by 3 bases and J by 2 bases, with 13 bases between the two germline ends. The CDR3 coding sequence is TGTGCCAGCTCACCGGGCAGAAATATCAACACTGAAGCTTTCTTT. Translating gives CASSPGRNINTEAFF.